These 16 T cell receptor beta chains were sequenced from one sample in a study of T-cell reconstitution after alpha-beta-depleted transplantation in children. Unique molecular identifiers tagged the TCRbeta library. TCRdb re-derived calls from the PCR reads in MiXCR, one entry per CDR3 protein. The sample holds some 490,000 distinct CDR3 sequences, approximately 12% seen once. This specimen was PBMCs from the stem cell graft donor, taken from the stem cell graft. The receptor source for this set is a human donor who donated a stem cell graft to a child with combined immunodeficiency.

This clonotype was picked up a small number of times. The rearrangement uses TRBV30 and TRBJ2-5; 11 positions agree with TRBD1. CDR1 is GTSNPN, CDR2 SVGIG, per germline (reference sequence). The V gene end was trimmed by 5 bases and the J gene end by 2 bases; junction bases not matched to a gene: 16. The CDR3 sequence is 18 residues long. CDR3 in amino acids: CAWSPSGQGASRQETQYF. In DNA, the CDR3 is TGTGCCTGGTCCCCTTCCGGACAGGGGGCATCTAGGCAAGAGACCCAGTACTTC.

V gene TRBV3-1 combines with J gene TRBJ1-3; a possible D gene is TRBD1 (5 bases). The V gene's germline CDR1 is LGHDT and CDR2 YNNKEL (reference sequence). V was clipped by 0 bases and J by 10 bases, with 10 bases between them. The CDR3 loop spans 13 amino acids. CDR3 coding DNA: TGTGCCAGCAGCCAAGATGGTGGGGCGACCATATATTTT. Translated: CASSQDGGATIYF.

This clonotype was seen more than once but under ten times. The rearrangement uses TRBV20-1 and TRBJ2-1, with D possibly TRBD2 on 6 matching bases. Looked up from germline, CDR1 is DFQATT and CDR2 is SNEGSKA (reference sequence). This CDR3 comprises 12 residues. The V end lost 1 base, the J end lost 6 bases, and 7 bases lay between the germline ends. DNA of the CDR3: TGCAGTGCTAGAGCGGGAGCCAATGAGCAGTTCTTC. Translating it yields CSARAGANEQFF.

This clonotype was seen only a few times. The chain carries TRBV9 and TRBJ2-6; 7 bases agree with TRBD2. The length of the CDR3 is 19 residues. V trimming: 4 bases; J trimming: 0 bases; junction bases outside the gene matches: 13. Per germline, CDR1 SGDLS and CDR2 YYNGEE. The CDR3 loop is CASSSRRDYLDSGANVLTF. The CDR3 nucleotides read TGTGCCAGCAGCTCTAGGCGGGACTACCTTGACTCTGGGGCCAACGTCCTGACTTTC.

The V call is TRBV7-9, the J call TRBJ2-2; D uncertain. V lost 3 bases and J lost 6, with 11 bases in between. From germline, CDR1 is SEHNR and CDR2 FQNEAQ (reference sequence). The CDR3 extends over 14 amino acids. CDR3 sequence reads: CASSFVPLAGELFF. The CDR3 coding sequence is TGTGCCAGCAGCTTCGTTCCTCTTGCCGGGGAGCTGTTTTTT.

The chain links TRBV6-5 to TRBJ1-6; unclear D gene. V lost 0 bases to trimming and J lost 6 bases, with 15 bases between them. The CDR3 has 17 residues. In germline, CDR1 is MNHEY, CDR2 SVGAGI. Here the CDR3 DNA reads TGTGCCAGCAGTTACTCGTTCTCGCTGGAGGGTAATTCACCCCTCCACTTT. Protein sequence: CASSYSFSLEGNSPLHF.

Many counts were recorded for this clonotype. This chain links TRBV9 with TRBJ2-7; 8 bases line up with TRBD1. Germline CDR1 reads SGDLS; CDR2 reads YYNGEE. Unmatched junction bases numbered 1, after V lost 0 bases and J lost 2 bases. The CDR3 has 14 amino acids. CDR3 protein: CASSVGTGTYEQYF. CDR3 coding DNA: TGTGCCAGCAGCGTAGGGACAGGGACCTACGAGCAGTACTTC.

The V call is TRBV27, the J call TRBJ1-2, with D perhaps TRBD1 (6 bases). Germline V gives CDR1 MNHEY, CDR2 SMNVEV (reference sequence). The CDR3 has 14 residues. V shed 7 bases and J shed 0 bases, with 12 bases lying between them. DNA of the CDR3: TGTGCCAGCACCCCCGGGGGCTCTAACTATGGCTACACCTTC. This gives the protein CASTPGGSNYGYTF.

This clonotype was observed many times. This chain links TRBV24-1 with TRBJ2-2, with D tentatively TRBD1 or TRBD2 (5 bases each). Germline-derived CDR1 and CDR2 are KGHDR and SFDVKD. The CDR3 is 15 residues long. Between the trimmed V and J ends, which lost 10 bases and 6 bases, there was a span of 20 bases. CDR3 amino acids: CATGTAGKTSGELFF. The DNA for the CDR3 is TGTGCCACGGGGACGGCAGGGAAGACTTCCGGGGAGCTGTTTTTT.

V is TRBV29-1 and J is TRBJ2-7, with D unclear. The CDR3 is 14 amino acids. CDR1 and CDR2 (germline): SQVTM, ANQGSEA. The V gene lost 7 bases and the J gene lost 0 bases, with 16 bases spanning the gap. The CDR3 loop reads CSGSDSGNSYEQYF. The CDR3 DNA reads TGCAGCGGGTCGGATTCTGGGAACTCCTACGAGCAGTACTTC.

The chain couples TRBV9 to TRBJ1-6; D remains ambiguous. From germline, CDR1 is SGDLS and CDR2 YYNGEE. The V and J ends lost 5 bases and 10 bases respectively, with 13 bases between them. The CDR3 is made up of 13 amino acids. The CDR3 sequence: CASSLRQDSPLHF. The CDR3 nucleotides are TGTGCCAGCAGTCTGAGGCAGGACTCACCCCTCCACTTT.

This clonotype was counted at least ten times. The J gene is TRBJ2-2, the V gene TRBV7-2, with TRBD1 matching over 8 bases. The CDR3 length is 15 residues. J was trimmed by 4 bases and V by 4 bases; bases with no gene match: 5. CDR1 SGHTA and CDR2 FQGNSA come from the germline V gene. The CDR3 coding sequence is TGTGCCAGCAGCTGGACAGGGCATGGCACCGGGGAGCTGTTTTTT. This sequence encodes CASSWTGHGTGELFF. Complete variable domain (other parts from reference TRBV7-2 and TRBJ2-2): GAGVSQSPSNKVTEKGKDVELRCDPISGHTALYWYRQSLGQGLEFLIYFQGNSAPDKSGLPSDRFSAERTGGSVSTLTIQRTQQEDSAVYLCASSWTGHGTGELFFGEGSRLTVL.

This clonotype occurred a few times. J is TRBJ2-7 and V is TRBV18; D remains ambiguous. This CDR3 contains 14 residues. Trimming shortened V by 2 bases and J by 0 bases, and 8 bases separated the two germline ends. Germline loops: CDR1 KGHSH, CDR2 LQKENI. The CDR3 loop reads CASSPSANSYEQYF. The CDR3 nucleotides read TGTGCCAGCTCACCATCGGCCAACTCCTACGAGCAGTACTTC.

This clonotype was picked up a small number of times. The V call is TRBV5-1, the J call TRBJ2-5; 8 bases fit TRBD2. CDR3 length equals 18 residues. Germline V gene data show CDR1 as SGHRS and CDR2 as YFSETQ. J was trimmed by 3 bases and V by 0 bases; bases with no gene match: 13. DNA for the CDR3: TGCGCCAGCAGCTTGGGACTAGCGCCCCACGGAACTAAAGAGACCCAGTACTTC. This encodes CASSLGLAPHGTKETQYF.

The J gene is TRBJ2-7, the V gene TRBV6-2 or TRBV6-3; 8 bases map to TRBD2. The V gene end was trimmed by 11 bases and the J gene end by 3 bases; junction bases not matched to a gene: 9. The CDR3 spans 13 residues. The V gene's germline CDR1 is MNHEY and CDR2 SVGEGT. The CDR3 is CAAGSGGLYEQYF. In DNA, the CDR3 is TGTGCCGCTGGGTCGGGAGGGCTCTACGAGCAGTACTTC.

Many counts were recorded for this clonotype. J is TRBJ2-7 and V is TRBV29-1; 7 nucleotides line up with TRBD2. The ends lost 3 bases at V and 3 bases at J; junction bases unmatched: 5. This CDR3 has 13 amino acids. CDR1 and CDR2 (germline): SQVTM, ANQGSEA. As DNA, the CDR3 is TGCAGCGTTGATGGCGGGAGCAACTACGAGCAGTACTTC. As protein: CSVDGGSNYEQYF.